Listed below are T cell receptor beta chains from one sample, sequenced in a study of long-term antiretroviral therapy in people with HIV. Measured with immunoSEQ multiplex PCR; TCRdb has only the in-frame clones, and not every one. There are 14,000 or so clones in the sample; about 82% occur only once, and about 15% lies in the top ten. The starting material was unsorted PBMCs, obtained 1.8 years before starting antiretroviral therapy. The receptor source for this set is a woman between 35 and 50 years old with HIV. The CDR3 runs from the conserved cysteine through the conserved F or W. The D gene is left open where the match is weak. Only some rows state a clone size, as once, few, many or a class for expanded clones.

clone_size: NA
v_call: TRBV18
cdr3_length: 14
j_call: TRBJ2-5
d_call: NA
cdr3_nt: TGTGCCAGCTCACCACCGGGGGCGAGGGAGACCCAGTACTTC
cdr3_aa: CASSPPGARETQYF

clone_size: NA
v_call: TRBV29-1
cdr3_length: 14
j_call: TRBJ2-3
d_call: NA
cdr3_nt: TGCAGCGTTGAAGATAGGCGGGACTCAGATACGCAGTATTTT
cdr3_aa: CSVEDRRDSDTQYF

clone_size: NA
v_call: TRBV6-5
cdr3_length: 14
j_call: TRBJ1-1
d_call: NA
cdr3_nt: TGTGCCAGCAGTTACTCCGGCGTCGGGTCTGAAGCTTTCTTT
cdr3_aa: CASSYSGVGSEAFF

clone_size: large
v_call: TRBV7-3
cdr3_length: 16
j_call: TRBJ2-6
d_call: NA
cdr3_nt: TGTGCCAGCAGCTTTTGGGGGGCGCCGGGGGCCAACGTCCTGACTTTC
cdr3_aa: CASSFWGAPGANVLTF

clone_size: NA
v_call: TRBV5-1
cdr3_length: 15
j_call: TRBJ2-2
d_call: TRBD1
cdr3_nt: TGCGCCAGCAGCCGATCCGGGACAGGGACCGGGGAGCTGTTTTTT
cdr3_aa: CASSRSGTGTGELFF

clone_size: once
v_call: TRBV2
cdr3_length: 14
j_call: TRBJ2-5
d_call: TRBD2
cdr3_nt: TGTGCCACATTCCTAGCGGGAGTCGGAGAGACCCAGTACTTC
cdr3_aa: CATFLAGVGETQYF

clone_size: NA
v_call: TRBV6-5
cdr3_length: 14
j_call: TRBJ2-5
d_call: NA
cdr3_nt: TGTGCCAGCAGTCCATTCGGCCCCCAAGAGACCCAGTACTTC
cdr3_aa: CASSPFGPQETQYF

clone_size: NA
v_call: TRBV11-2
cdr3_length: 15
j_call: TRBJ1-4
d_call: TRBD1
cdr3_nt: TGTGCCAGCAGCCACCTGGGACAGGGGCGAGAAAAACTGTTTTTT
cdr3_aa: CASSHLGQGREKLFF

clone_size: NA
v_call: TRBV7-2
cdr3_length: 18
j_call: TRBJ2-2
d_call: TRBD2
cdr3_nt: TGTGCCAGCAGCTGGTGGGGACTAGCGGGAAGTACGACCGGGGAGCTGTTTTTT
cdr3_aa: CASSWWGLAGSTTGELFF

clone_size: NA
v_call: TRBV6-1
cdr3_length: 14
j_call: TRBJ2-7
d_call: TRBD2
cdr3_nt: TGTGCCAGCAGGTTGGGAGCGGGACTCTACGAGCAGTACTTC
cdr3_aa: CASRLGAGLYEQYF

clone_size: once
v_call: TRBV7-9
cdr3_length: 15
j_call: TRBJ1-6
d_call: NA
cdr3_nt: TGTGCCAGCAGACAAGGCGGCTTGATGGATTCACCCCTCCACTTT
cdr3_aa: CASRQGGLMDSPLHF

clone_size: medium-sized
v_call: TRBV27
cdr3_length: 14
j_call: TRBJ1-1
d_call: NA
cdr3_nt: TGTGCCAGCAGTGGATTCAGTCGGAACACTGAAGCTTTCTTT
cdr3_aa: CASSGFSRNTEAFF

clone_size: NA
v_call: TRBV5-1
cdr3_length: 16
j_call: TRBJ2-2
d_call: TRBD2
cdr3_nt: TGCGCCAGCAGTTCCGGGACTAGTATTCGGACCGGGGAGCTGTTTTTT
cdr3_aa: CASSSGTSIRTGELFF

clone_size: NA
v_call: TRBV18
cdr3_length: 14
j_call: TRBJ1-1
d_call: NA
cdr3_nt: TGTGCCAGCTCACCGGCGGACCTGAACACTGAAGCTTTCTTT
cdr3_aa: CASSPADLNTEAFF

clone_size: NA
v_call: TRBV5-1
cdr3_length: 14
j_call: TRBJ2-1
d_call: NA
cdr3_nt: TGCGCCAGCCCCCGACAGGACTCCTACAATGAGCAGTTCTTC
cdr3_aa: CASPRQDSYNEQFF

clone_size: NA
v_call: TRBV19
cdr3_length: 17
j_call: TRBJ1-4
d_call: TRBD1
cdr3_nt: TGTGCCAGTAGTATAGCCCTCGGAGGGACAGCATATGAAAAACTGTTTTTT
cdr3_aa: CASSIALGGTAYEKLFF

clone_size: NA
v_call: TRBV6-5
cdr3_length: 13
j_call: TRBJ1-1
d_call: NA
cdr3_nt: TGTGCCAGCAGTTTCGGAGGCAACACTGAAGCTTTCTTT
cdr3_aa: CASSFGGNTEAFF

clone_size: NA
v_call: TRBV11-3
cdr3_length: 13
j_call: TRBJ2-7
d_call: NA
cdr3_nt: TGTGCCAGCAGCCAAACAGGGACCTACGAGCAGTACTTC
cdr3_aa: CASSQTGTYEQYF

clone_size: NA
v_call: TRBV9
cdr3_length: 14
j_call: TRBJ1-2
d_call: NA
cdr3_nt: TGTGCCAGCAGCGTCGGCAGCCCGTCTTATGGCTACACCTTC
cdr3_aa: CASSVGSPSYGYTF

clone_size: NA
v_call: TRBV19
cdr3_length: 17
j_call: TRBJ2-3
d_call: NA
cdr3_nt: TGTGCCACGACACCCTCCGGGACAATAGGGTTTTGGGATACGCAGTATTTT
cdr3_aa: CATTPSGTIGFWDTQYF

clone_size: few
v_call: TRBV7-6
cdr3_length: 15
j_call: TRBJ1-4
d_call: NA
cdr3_nt: TGTGCCAGCAGCTTAAGCTTAGCAACTAATGAAAAACTGTTTTTT
cdr3_aa: CASSLSLATNEKLFF

clone_size: NA
v_call: TRBV7-2
cdr3_length: 19
j_call: TRBJ1-3
d_call: NA
cdr3_nt: TGTGCCAGCAGCTTATCCGGAGCAGGGGCCGTGAGCTCTGGAAACACCATATATTTT
cdr3_aa: CASSLSGAGAVSSGNTIYF

clone_size: NA
v_call: TRBV10-3
cdr3_length: 13
j_call: TRBJ2-2
d_call: NA
cdr3_nt: TGTGCCATCGGAGGGGGGGACTCCGGGGAGCTGTTTTTT
cdr3_aa: CAIGGGDSGELFF

clone_size: once
v_call: TRBV18
cdr3_length: 13
j_call: TRBJ1-4
d_call: TRBD1
cdr3_nt: TGTGCCAGCTCACCCAGGGGGGATGAAAAACTGTTTTTT
cdr3_aa: CASSPRGDEKLFF

clone_size: NA
v_call: TRBV2
cdr3_length: 13
j_call: TRBJ1-5
d_call: TRBD1
cdr3_nt: TGTGCCTCCCGGGACAGGGGGCTACAGCCCCAGCATTTT
cdr3_aa: CASRDRGLQPQHF

clone_size: NA
v_call: TRBV9
cdr3_length: 16
j_call: TRBJ2-6
d_call: NA
cdr3_nt: TGTGCCAGCACTTCCCTACAGGGCTCTGGGGCCAACGTCCTGACTTTC
cdr3_aa: CASTSLQGSGANVLTF

clone_size: NA
v_call: TRBV7-9
cdr3_length: 14
j_call: TRBJ1-2
d_call: NA
cdr3_nt: TGTGCCAGCAGCTCCAGTTCCGGACGCATAGGCTACACCTTC
cdr3_aa: CASSSSSGRIGYTF

clone_size: NA
v_call: TRBV6-1
cdr3_length: 13
j_call: TRBJ2-7
d_call: NA
cdr3_nt: TGTGCCAGCAGTGCGGGACCGCCCCACGAGCAGTACTTC
cdr3_aa: CASSAGPPHEQYF

clone_size: NA
v_call: TRBV19
cdr3_length: 15
j_call: TRBJ2-3
d_call: NA
cdr3_nt: TGTGCCAGTAGTATAATGCTTGCTAGCACAGATACGCAGTATTTT
cdr3_aa: CASSIMLASTDTQYF

clone_size: NA
v_call: TRBV2
cdr3_length: 15
j_call: TRBJ2-2
d_call: TRBD2
cdr3_nt: TGTGCCAGCAGTGGCTCCGGGGGGGGGTTCGGGGAGCTGTTTTTT
cdr3_aa: CASSGSGGGFGELFF

clone_size: NA
v_call: TRBV11-2
cdr3_length: 12
j_call: TRBJ2-7
d_call: TRBD1
cdr3_nt: TGTGCCACCGGGACAGGACCCTACGAGCAGTACTTC
cdr3_aa: CATGTGPYEQYF

clone_size: once
v_call: TRBV19
cdr3_length: 17
j_call: TRBJ1-5
d_call: NA
cdr3_nt: TGTGCCAGCCTCCCGGGAGGTTGGGGAATTAGCAATCAGCCCCAGCATTTT
cdr3_aa: CASLPGGWGISNQPQHF

clone_size: medium-sized
v_call: TRBV29-1
cdr3_length: 13
j_call: TRBJ2-7
d_call: NA
cdr3_nt: TGCAGCGTTGTATGGGAGAACTCCTACGAGCAGTACTTC
cdr3_aa: CSVVWENSYEQYF

clone_size: few
v_call: TRBV15
cdr3_length: 13
j_call: TRBJ2-7
d_call: NA
cdr3_nt: TGTGCCACCAGCATGCGGTCCAGCAGGGAGCAGTACTTC
cdr3_aa: CATSMRSSREQYF

clone_size: NA
v_call: TRBV7-9
cdr3_length: 16
j_call: TRBJ2-1
d_call: TRBD2
cdr3_nt: TGTGCCAGCAGCTTTCTTACTAGCGGGAGACTCAATGAGCAGTTCTTC
cdr3_aa: CASSFLTSGRLNEQFF